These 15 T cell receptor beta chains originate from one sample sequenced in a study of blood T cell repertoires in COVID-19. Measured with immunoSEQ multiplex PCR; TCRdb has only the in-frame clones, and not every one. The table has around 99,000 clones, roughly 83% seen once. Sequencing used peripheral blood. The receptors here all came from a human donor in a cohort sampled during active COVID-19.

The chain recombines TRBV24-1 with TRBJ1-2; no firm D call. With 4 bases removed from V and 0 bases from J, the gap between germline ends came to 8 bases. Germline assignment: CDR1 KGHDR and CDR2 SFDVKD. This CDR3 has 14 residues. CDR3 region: CATSERSANYGYTF. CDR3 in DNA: TGTGCCACCAGTGAGAGGTCAGCTAACTATGGCTACACCTTC.

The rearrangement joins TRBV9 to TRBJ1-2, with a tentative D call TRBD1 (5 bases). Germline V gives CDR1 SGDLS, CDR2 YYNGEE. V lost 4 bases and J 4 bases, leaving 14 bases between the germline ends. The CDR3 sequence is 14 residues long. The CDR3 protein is CASSLGTGGYGYTF. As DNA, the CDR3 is TGTGCCAGCAGCTTAGGGACCGGGGGCTATGGCTACACCTTC.

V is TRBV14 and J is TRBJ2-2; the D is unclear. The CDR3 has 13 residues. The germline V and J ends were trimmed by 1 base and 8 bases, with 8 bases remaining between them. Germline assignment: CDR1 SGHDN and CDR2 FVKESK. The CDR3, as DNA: TGTGCCAGCAGCCAAGTCCTCCTGGGGGAGCTGTTTTTT. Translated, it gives CASSQVLLGELFF.

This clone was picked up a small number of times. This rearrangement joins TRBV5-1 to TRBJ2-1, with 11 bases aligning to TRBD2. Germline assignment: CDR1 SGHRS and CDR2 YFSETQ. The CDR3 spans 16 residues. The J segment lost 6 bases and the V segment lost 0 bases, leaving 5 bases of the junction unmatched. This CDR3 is CASSLGVLAGANEQFF. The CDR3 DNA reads TGCGCCAGCAGCTTGGGGGTACTAGCGGGAGCCAATGAGCAGTTCTTC.

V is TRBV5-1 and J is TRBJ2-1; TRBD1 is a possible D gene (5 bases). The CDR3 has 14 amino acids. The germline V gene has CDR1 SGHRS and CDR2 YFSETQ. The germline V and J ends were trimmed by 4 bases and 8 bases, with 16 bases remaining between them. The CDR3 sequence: CASSQDTVGDEQFF. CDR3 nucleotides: TGCGCCAGCAGCCAGGACACGGTGGGCGATGAGCAGTTCTTC.

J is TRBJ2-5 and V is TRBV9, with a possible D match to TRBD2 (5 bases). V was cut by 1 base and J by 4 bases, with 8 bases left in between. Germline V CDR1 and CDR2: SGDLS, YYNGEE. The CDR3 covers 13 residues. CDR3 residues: CASSVRSGETQYF. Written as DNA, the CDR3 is TGTGCCAGCAGCGTAAGAAGCGGAGAGACCCAGTACTTC.

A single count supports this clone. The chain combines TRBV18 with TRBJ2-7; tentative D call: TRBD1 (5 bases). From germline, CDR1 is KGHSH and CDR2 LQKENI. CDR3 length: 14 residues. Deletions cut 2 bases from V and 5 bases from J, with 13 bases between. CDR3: CASSPSRDTHEQYF. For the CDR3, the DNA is TGTGCCAGCTCACCATCCAGGGATACCCACGAGCAGTACTTC.

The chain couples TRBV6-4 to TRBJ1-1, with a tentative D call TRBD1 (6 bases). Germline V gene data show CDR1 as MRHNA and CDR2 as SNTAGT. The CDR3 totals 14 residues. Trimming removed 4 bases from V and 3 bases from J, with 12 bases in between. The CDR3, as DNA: TGTGCCAGCAGTGTAATACAGGGTGACACTGAAGCTTTCTTT. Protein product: CASSVIQGDTEAFF.

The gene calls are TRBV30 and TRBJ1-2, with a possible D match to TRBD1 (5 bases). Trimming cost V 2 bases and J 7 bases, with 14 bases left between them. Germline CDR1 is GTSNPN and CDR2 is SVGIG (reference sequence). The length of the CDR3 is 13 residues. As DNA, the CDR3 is TGTGCCTGGAGTAACGTACGGGGGATTGGCTACACCTTC. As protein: CAWSNVRGIGYTF.

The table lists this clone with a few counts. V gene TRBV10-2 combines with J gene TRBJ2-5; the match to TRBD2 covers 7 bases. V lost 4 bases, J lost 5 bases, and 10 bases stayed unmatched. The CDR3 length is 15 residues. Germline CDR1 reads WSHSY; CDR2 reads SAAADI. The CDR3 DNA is TGCGCCAGCAGTGCCCAGGCGGGAGCAGGTGAGACCCAGTACTTC. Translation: CASSAQAGAGETQYF.

The CDR3: CASSLSGNSNQPQHF. In nucleotides, the CDR3 is TGCGCCAGCAGCTTGAGCGGTAATAGCAATCAGCCCCAGCATTTT. The genes are TRBV5-1 and TRBJ1-5; D remains ambiguous. CDR3 length: 15 amino acids. The ends were cut back, 1 base at V and 0 bases at J, with 8 bases in the middle. Per germline, CDR1 SGHRS and CDR2 YFSETQ.

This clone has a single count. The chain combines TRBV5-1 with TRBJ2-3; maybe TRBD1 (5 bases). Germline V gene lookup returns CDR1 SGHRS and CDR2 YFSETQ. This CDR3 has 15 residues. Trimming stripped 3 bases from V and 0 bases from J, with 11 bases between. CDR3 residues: CASSSQTASTDTQYF. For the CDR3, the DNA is TGCGCCAGCAGCTCCCAGACAGCTAGCACAGATACGCAGTATTTT.

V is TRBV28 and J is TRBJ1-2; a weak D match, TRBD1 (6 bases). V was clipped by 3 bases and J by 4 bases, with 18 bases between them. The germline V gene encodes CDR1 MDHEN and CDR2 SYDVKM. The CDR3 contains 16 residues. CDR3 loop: CASSFGGGGNGYGYTF. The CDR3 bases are TGTGCCAGCAGTTTCGGGGGCGGGGGAAACGGCTATGGCTACACCTTC.

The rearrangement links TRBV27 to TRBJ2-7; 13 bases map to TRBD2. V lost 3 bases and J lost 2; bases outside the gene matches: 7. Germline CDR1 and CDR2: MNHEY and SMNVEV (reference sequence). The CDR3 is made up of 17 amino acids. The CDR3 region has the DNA TGTGCCAGCAGTTTCTCGCAGACTAGCGGGAGGACCTACGAGCAGTACGTC. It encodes CASSFSQTSGRTYEQYV.

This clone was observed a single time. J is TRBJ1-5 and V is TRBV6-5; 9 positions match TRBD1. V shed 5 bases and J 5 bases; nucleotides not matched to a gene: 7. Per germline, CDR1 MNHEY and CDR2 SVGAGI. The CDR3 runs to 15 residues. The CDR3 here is CASSPWDREDQPQHF. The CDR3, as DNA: TGTGCCAGCAGTCCCTGGGACAGGGAGGATCAGCCCCAGCATTTT.